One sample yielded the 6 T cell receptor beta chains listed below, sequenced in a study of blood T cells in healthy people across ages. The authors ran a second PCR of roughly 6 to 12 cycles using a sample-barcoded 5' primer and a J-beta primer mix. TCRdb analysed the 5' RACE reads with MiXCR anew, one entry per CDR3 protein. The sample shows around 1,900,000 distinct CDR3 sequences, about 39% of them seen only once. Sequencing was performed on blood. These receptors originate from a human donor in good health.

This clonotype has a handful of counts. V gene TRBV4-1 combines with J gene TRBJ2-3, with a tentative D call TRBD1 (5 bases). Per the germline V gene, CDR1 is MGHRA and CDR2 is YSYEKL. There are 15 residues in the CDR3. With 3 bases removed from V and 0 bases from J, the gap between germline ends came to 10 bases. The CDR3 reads CASSHHRPSTDTQYF. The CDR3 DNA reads TGCGCCAGCAGCCACCACAGGCCCAGCACAGATACGCAGTATTTT.

CDR3 region: CASSLAQGVSTEAFF. For the CDR3, the DNA is TGTGCCAGCAGCTTAGCCCAGGGGGTCAGCACTGAAGCTTTCTTT. The rearrangement joins TRBV7-9 to TRBJ1-1, with 7 bases fitting TRBD1. Germline V lookup: CDR1 SEHNR, CDR2 FQNEAQ (reference sequence). This CDR3 comprises 15 residues. The V gene end was trimmed by 0 bases and the J gene end by 4 bases; junction bases not matched to a gene: 5. The full variable domain, rest sourced from reference TRBV7-9 and TRBJ1-1, is DTGVSQNPRHKITKRGQNVTFRCDPISEHNRLYWYRQTLGQGPEFLTYFQNEAQLEKSRLLSDRFSAERPKGSFSTLEIQRTEQGDSAMYLCASSLAQGVSTEAFFGQGTRLTVV.

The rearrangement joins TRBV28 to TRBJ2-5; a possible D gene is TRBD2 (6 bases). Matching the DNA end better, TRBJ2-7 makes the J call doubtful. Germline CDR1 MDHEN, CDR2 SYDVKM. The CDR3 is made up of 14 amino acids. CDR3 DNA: TGTGCCAGCAGTTTAAGGTGGAGGGTCTACGAGCAGTACTTC. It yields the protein CASSLRWRVYEQYF.

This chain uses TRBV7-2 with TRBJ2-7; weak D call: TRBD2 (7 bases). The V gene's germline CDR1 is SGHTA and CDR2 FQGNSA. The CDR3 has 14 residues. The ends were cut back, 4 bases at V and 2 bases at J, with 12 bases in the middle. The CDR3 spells CASSWEGETYEQYF. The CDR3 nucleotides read TGTGCCAGCAGCTGGGAGGGGGAAACCTACGAGCAGTACTTC.

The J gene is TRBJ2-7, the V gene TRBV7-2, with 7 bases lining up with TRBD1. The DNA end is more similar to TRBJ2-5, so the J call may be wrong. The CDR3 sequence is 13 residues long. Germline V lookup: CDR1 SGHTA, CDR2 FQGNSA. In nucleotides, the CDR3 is TGTGCCAGCAGGTTGGACAGGCTCGAGACCCAGTACTTC. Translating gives CASRLDRLETQYF.

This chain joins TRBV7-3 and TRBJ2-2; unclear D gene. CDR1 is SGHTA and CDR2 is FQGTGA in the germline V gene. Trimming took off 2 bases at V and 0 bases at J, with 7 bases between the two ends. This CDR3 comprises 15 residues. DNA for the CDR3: TGTGCCAGCAGCTTATATGGGGCGAACACCGGGGAGCTGTTTTTT. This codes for CASSLYGANTGELFF.